This is a list of T cell receptor beta chains from one sample in a study of blood T cell repertoires in COVID-19. Clones were sequenced by immunoSEQ multiplex PCR, and TCRdb holds only the in-frame ones, with some missing. The sample yields 60,000 or so clones, roughly 71% seen once. The sample consisted of peripheral blood. Receptor source: a woman aged 45-65 years with active or convalescent COVID-19. CDR3s include the opening cysteine and the closing phenylalanine or tryptophan. A D gene is named only where the DNA matches it firmly. Rows give clone size only sometimes, using once, few, many, or a class for an expanded clone.

D,size,V,J,CDR3
TRBD1,.,TRBV18,TRBJ1-1,CASSPQGARTEAFF
.,.,TRBV6-2/TRBV6-3,TRBJ2-1,CASSYARDSYNEQFF
.,once,TRBV20-1,TRBJ2-5,CSATAEETQYF
TRBD1,.,TRBV5-8,TRBJ1-1,CASSLGRTGGWSTEAFF
.,few,TRBV19,TRBJ1-1,CASRLSPGSTEAFF
.,.,TRBV19,TRBJ1-5,CASSTTGARGNQPQHF
TRBD1,few,TRBV15,TRBJ2-7,CATSRERDRVYEQYF
TRBD2,.,TRBV5-8,TRBJ2-5,CASSSTSGRETQYF
.,.,TRBV6-2/TRBV6-3,TRBJ2-2,CASSYEGFTGELFF
.,.,TRBV10-3,TRBJ1-2,CAISAAVSYGYTF
TRBD1,many,TRBV19,TRBJ1-2,CASNQQGAWGYTF